Listed here are 32 T cell receptor beta chains from one sample, sequenced in a study of T cell repertoires in cytomegalovirus infection. From the reads, TCRdb called clonotypes with MiXCR, one entry per CDR3 protein. The repertoire holds fewer than 85,000 distinct CDR3 sequences, with 45% to 55% as singletons. These receptors have no known antigen. Sequences were derived from CD8+ T cells from cultured PBMCs, sampled from culture after CMV antigen stimulation. These receptors originate from a human donor in good health (CMV status not recorded). Some clones in this sample may be carry-over from other donors' samples.

CDR3 nucleotide sequence: TGTGCCACCAGCAGAGATTCCCTTTTACAGGATTACACCGGGGAGCTGTTTTTT. The encoded protein is CATSRDSLLQDYTGELFF. The chain joins TRBV15 to TRBJ2-2, with TRBD1 as a possible D gene (5 bases). Trimming removed 0 bases at V and 3 bases at J, with 17 bases between. The CDR3 spans 18 residues. Germline CDR1 reads LNHNV; CDR2 reads YYDKDF (reference sequence). The full variable domain, in which reference TRBV15 and TRBJ2-2 provide the parts outside the CDR3, is DAMVIQNPRYQVTQFGKPVTLSCSQTLNHNVMYWYQQKSSQAPKLLFHYYDKDFNNEADTPDNFQSRRPNTSFCFLDIRSPGLGDTAMYLCATSRDSLLQDYTGELFFGEGSRLTVL.

V usage is TRBV5-6 and J usage is TRBJ2-2, with D unresolved. Between the trimmed V and J ends, which lost 1 base and 5 bases, there was a span of 6 bases. The CDR3 has 13 residues. Germline CDR1 and CDR2: SGHDT and YYEEEE. The CDR3, as DNA: TGTGCCAGCAGCTTGAAGGGTACCGGGGAGCTGTTTTTT. This sequence encodes CASSLKGTGELFF.

The rearrangement uses TRBV2 and TRBJ2-1; D tentatively fits TRBD1 or TRBD2 (5 bases each). Germline CDR1 SNHLY, CDR2 FYNNEI. CDR3 length: 14 residues. The ends were cut back, 7 bases at V and 6 bases at J, with 16 bases in the middle. This CDR3 is CASKPGPAANEQFF. The CDR3 DNA reads TGTGCCAGCAAACCGGGACCCGCCGCCAATGAGCAGTTCTTC.

The CDR3 nucleotides are TGTGCCAGCAGTTTAACCCCAGCCTCGAATCCCAACACTGAAGCTTTCTTT. It translates to CASSLTPASNPNTEAFF. The chain uses TRBV12-3 or TRBV12-4 and TRBJ1-1; D uncertain. V gave up 2 bases and J gave up 2 bases, with 18 bases separating them. The CDR3 covers 17 residues.

A few counts support this clonotype. The CDR3 region is CASSFSRGYEQYF. The CDR3 DNA reads as TGTGCCAGCAGTTTCTCAAGGGGATACGAGCAGTACTTC. The chain couples TRBV28 to TRBJ2-7, with a possible D match to TRBD1 (5 bases). Per germline, CDR1 MDHEN and CDR2 SYDVKM. The CDR3 consists of 13 residues. Trimming cost V 3 bases and J 4 bases, with 10 bases left between them.

The rearrangement joins TRBV4-1 to TRBJ1-2; 10 bases match TRBD1. In germline, CDR1 is MGHRA, CDR2 YSYEKL. The length of the CDR3 is 16 residues. Trimming took 4 bases from V and 4 from J; bases not matched to a gene: 9. CDR3 amino acids: CASSPSDRGVSYGYTF. CDR3 bases: TGCGCCAGCAGCCCTTCGGACAGGGGGGTATCCTATGGCTACACCTTC.

The J gene is TRBJ1-2, the V gene TRBV6-5, with D uncertain. The V and J ends lost 0 bases and 3 bases respectively, with 14 bases between them. This CDR3 is built from 16 residues. CDR1 is MNHEY, CDR2 SVGAGI, per germline. The CDR3 here is CASSYSKKSGDYGYTF. In DNA form, the CDR3 reads TGTGCCAGCAGTTACTCTAAGAAGTCAGGAGACTATGGCTACACCTTC.

The chain links TRBV7-9 to TRBJ2-1; TRBD1 matches at 10 bases. The germline V gene has CDR1 SEHNR and CDR2 FQNEAQ (reference sequence). The CDR3 is made up of 16 amino acids. The V segment lost 6 bases and the J segment 4 bases; nucleotides outside the gene matches: 9. The CDR3 region is CASSSGTGAMYNEQFF. The CDR3 DNA reads as TGTGCCAGCAGTTCCGGGACAGGGGCTATGTACAATGAGCAGTTCTTC.

The chain has TRBV2 and TRBJ2-3; D unresolved. V lost 5 bases and J lost 1, with 16 bases in between. CDR1 and CDR2 (germline): SNHLY, FYNNEI. This CDR3 region has 16 residues. The CDR3 nucleotides are TGTGCCAGCAGTCGGTCAGGTCTAAATCGCACAGATACGCAGTATTTT. As protein: CASSRSGLNRTDTQYF.

This sequence joins TRBV10-3 and TRBJ1-1; TRBD1 is a possible D gene (5 bases). V lost 7 bases to trimming and J lost 1 base, with 16 bases between them. This CDR3 is 15 amino acids long. Germline CDR1 and CDR2: ENHRY and SYGVKD. The DNA of the CDR3 is TGTGCCATCAACGCTCAGGAAGGGGAGAACACTGAAGCTTTCTTT. This codes for CAINAQEGENTEAFF.

The chain combines TRBV11-3 with TRBJ2-3; 12 bases are a match to TRBD2. The CDR3 length is 14 residues. V was clipped by 5 bases and J by 6 bases; unmatched bases: 3. CDR1 and CDR2 (germline): SGHNT, YENEEA. CDR3 residues: CASSLAGGADTQYF. For the CDR3, the DNA is TGTGCCAGCAGCCTAGCGGGAGGGGCGGATACGCAGTATTTT.

The chain combines TRBV7-9 with TRBJ2-3; D ambiguous. Deletions cut 5 bases from V and 0 bases from J, with 12 bases between. The CDR3 length is 15 residues. CDR1 is SEHNR, CDR2 FQNEAQ, per germline (reference sequence). The CDR3 coding sequence is TGTGCCAGCAGCAGCGTTACTGCTAGCACAGATACGCAGTATTTT. This codes for CASSSVTASTDTQYF.

Only a few counts were recorded for this clonotype. This chain connects TRBV10-3 to TRBJ2-7; D ambiguous. CDR1 and CDR2 from the germline V gene are ENHRY and SYGVKD. Trimming left V 4 bases short and J 3 bases short, with 10 bases between. The CDR3 runs to 13 residues. The CDR3 nucleotides are TGTGCCATCAGTGTTGGTGGGGACTACGAGCAGTACTTC. Translation: CAISVGGDYEQYF.

The chain links TRBV7-9 to TRBJ2-5; 8 nucleotides align to TRBD2. The CDR3 covers 16 residues. The germline V gene encodes CDR1 SEHNR and CDR2 FQNEAQ (reference sequence). V gave up 2 bases and J gave up 5 bases; unmatched junction bases: 10. As DNA, the CDR3 is TGTGCCAGCAGCTTATTCCCCAGCGGGAGTGTGGAGACCCAGTACTTC. Encoded protein: CASSLFPSGSVETQYF.

V and J are TRBV7-6 and TRBJ2-1; the D gene is possibly TRBD1 (6 bases). There are 15 residues in the CDR3. Germline CDR1 reads SGHVS; CDR2 reads FNYEAQ. V lost 6 bases to trimming and J lost 7 bases, with 19 bases between them. In DNA, the CDR3 is TGTGCCAGCAGACCTAAGGGGGAGTATAGGAATGAGCAGTTCTTC. This sequence encodes CASRPKGEYRNEQFF.

This sequence joins TRBV29-1 and TRBJ2-1; 11 bases agree with TRBD1. Trimming took 6 bases from V and 6 from J; bases not matched to a gene: 7. Germline assignment: CDR1 SQVTM and CDR2 ANQGSEA. The CDR3 sequence is 14 residues long. CDR3 amino acids: CSVGGQGAVNEQFF. CDR3 DNA: TGCAGCGTGGGAGGACAGGGGGCTGTCAATGAGCAGTTCTTC.

V and J are TRBV29-1 and TRBJ1-1; D is ambiguous. The CDR3 runs to 10 residues. In germline, CDR1 is SQVTM, CDR2 ANQGSEA. V dropped 3 bases and J dropped 4 bases, with 3 bases sitting between them. The DNA of the CDR3 is TGCAGCGTTGACTTCACTGAAGCTTTCTTT. Translated: CSVDFTEAFF. Looking up the rest from reference TRBV29-1 and TRBJ1-1 gives the full variable domain: SAVISQKPSRDICQRGTSLTIQCQVDSQVTMMFWYRQQPGQSLTLIATANQGSEATYESGFVIDKFPISRPNLTFSTLTVSNMSPEDSSIYLCSVDFTEAFFGQGTRLTVV.

This clonotype was picked up a small number of times. The V and J genes are TRBV6-5 and TRBJ1-2, with TRBD1 matching over 7 bases. Germline CDR1 reads MNHEY; CDR2 reads SVGAGI. After removal of 4 bases from V and 2 bases from J, the junction contained 22 bases not matched to a gene. The CDR3 loop spans 20 amino acids. As DNA, the CDR3 is TGTGCCAGCAGTTCTTACCAATTTGAGACAGGGCTGAGGTTAAACTATGGCTACACCTTC. Translated, it gives CASSSYQFETGLRLNYGYTF.

This clonotype showed up just once. The chain uses TRBV29-1 and TRBJ1-1; tentatively, D is TRBD1 (5 bases). Per the germline V gene, CDR1 is SQVTM and CDR2 is ANQGSEA. Trimming stripped 3 bases from V and 4 bases from J, with 12 bases between. This CDR3 has 13 residues. The CDR3 is CSVDGGVVTEAFF. The CDR3 coding sequence is TGCAGCGTTGATGGGGGGGTGGTCACTGAAGCTTTCTTT. The variable domain in full, completed from reference TRBV29-1 and TRBJ1-1, reads SAVISQKPSRDICQRGTSLTIQCQVDSQVTMMFWYRQQPGQSLTLIATANQGSEATYESGFVIDKFPISRPNLTFSTLTVSNMSPEDSSIYLCSVDGGVVTEAFFGQGTRLTVV.

The chain uses TRBV7-3 and TRBJ2-1; 8 bases fit TRBD2. This CDR3 contains 15 residues. With V trimmed by 6 bases and J by 0 bases, 4 bases remained unmatched. CDR1 SGHTA and CDR2 FQGTGA come from the germline V gene. CDR3 residues: CASSSGGSSYNEQFF. The DNA for the CDR3 is TGTGCCAGCAGTTCGGGGGGGAGCTCCTACAATGAGCAGTTCTTC.

This clonotype was counted at least ten times. The V gene is TRBV7-8, the J gene TRBJ2-2; D is uncertain. CDR3 length equals 15 residues. V lost 3 bases and J 0 bases, leaving 8 bases between the germline ends. The germline V gene encodes CDR1 SGHVS and CDR2 FQNEAQ. Written as DNA, the CDR3 is TGTGCCAGCAGCTTTGGGCGGACGAACACCGGGGAGCTGTTTTTT. It codes for CASSFGRTNTGELFF.

V is TRBV7-8 and J is TRBJ2-7, with TRBD2 matching over 9 bases. V lost 0 bases to trimming and J lost 3 bases; unmatched junction nucleotides: 6. Germline CDR1 and CDR2: SGHVS and FQNEAQ. The CDR3 is 16 residues long. CDR3 nucleotides: TGTGCCAGCAGCTTAGCAGTTATAGCGGGAGACTACGAGCAGTACTTC. It is translated as CASSLAVIAGDYEQYF.

The table lists this clonotype with a few counts. The chain uses TRBV10-3 and TRBJ2-5, with 11 bases aligning to TRBD2. Germline values: CDR1 ENHRY, CDR2 SYGVKD. V was clipped by 1 base and J by 5 bases; unmatched bases: 6. CDR3 length: 16 residues. The CDR3 DNA reads TGTGCCATCAGTGAGTTGGGACTAGCGGTGGAGGAGACCCAGTACTTC. This gives the protein CAISELGLAVEETQYF.

This chain joins TRBV5-6 and TRBJ1-2; a weak D match, TRBD1 (5 bases). The CDR3 spans 14 residues. Germline CDR1 SGHDT, CDR2 YYEEEE. V was pared by 2 bases and J by 0 bases, with 8 bases between. CDR3 nucleotides: TGTGCCAGCAGCTTTACGACAGCTAACTATGGCTACACCTTC. This translates into CASSFTTANYGYTF.

In this sample, this clonotype turned up a few times. The V gene is TRBV12-3 or TRBV12-4, the J gene TRBJ1-4; 8 nucleotides line up with TRBD1. This CDR3 comprises 21 residues. The ends lost 4 bases at V and 0 bases at J; junction bases unmatched: 19. DNA for the CDR3: TGTGCCAGCAGTTCCTCGCAGGGGGCGGCGACGCGCTTTGCAACTAATGAAAAACTGTTTTTT. Residues: CASSSSQGAATRFATNEKLFF.

This clonotype was observed once. This chain connects TRBV6-1 to TRBJ1-2, with TRBD1 matching 8 bases. Germline V lookup: CDR1 MNHNS, CDR2 SASEGT. Trimming removed 7 bases from V and 0 bases from J; junction bases left unmatched: 7. The CDR3 is 15 residues long. DNA for the CDR3: TGTGCCAGCACTTCAGGACAGGGCTCTAACTATGGCTACACCTTC. Protein sequence: CASTSGQGSNYGYTF.

This sequence joins TRBV27 and TRBJ1-5; 8 bases are a match to TRBD1. This CDR3 has 14 amino acids. Losses at the gene ends were 6 bases for V and 4 bases for J; bases not matched to a gene: 5. Germline V CDR1 and CDR2: MNHEY, SMNVEV (reference sequence). CDR3 in DNA: TGTGCCAGCAGATTGGGACAGGAGAATCAGCCCCAGCATTTT. Its protein product is CASRLGQENQPQHF.

The genes are TRBV7-9 and TRBJ2-1, with TRBD2 matching 10 bases. The CDR3 covers 14 residues. V trimming: 3 bases; J trimming: 9 bases; junction bases outside the gene matches: 5. Germline loops: CDR1 SEHNR, CDR2 FQNEAQ (reference sequence). CDR3 loop: CASSFSGRRGEQFF. CDR3 in DNA: TGTGCCAGCAGCTTTAGCGGGAGGAGGGGTGAGCAGTTCTTC.

This clonotype has a handful of counts. The chain links TRBV6-6 to TRBJ2-7; a weak D match, TRBD2 (5 bases). This CDR3 comprises 15 residues. Germline values: CDR1 MNHNY, CDR2 SVGAGI (reference sequence). Trimming removed 2 bases at V and 5 bases at J, with 16 bases between. The CDR3 DNA reads TGTGCCAGCAGTTACCTCGGGCTAGCTAAGCACGAGCAGTACTTC. This encodes CASSYLGLAKHEQYF.

This clonotype came up a few times. The gene calls are TRBV7-2 and TRBJ1-6; D is unclear. The CDR3 spans 13 residues. CDR1 is SGHTA and CDR2 is FQGNSA in the germline V gene. Trimming took 7 bases from V and 9 from J, leaving 13 bases between them. CDR3 nucleotide sequence: TGTGCCAGCAACATCGCCCCAGGTTCACCCCTCCACTTT. Its translation: CASNIAPGSPLHF. Combining the CDR3 with reference TRBV7-2 and TRBJ1-6 gives the whole variable domain GAGVSQSPSNKVTEKGKDVELRCDPISGHTALYWYRQSLGQGLEFLIYFQGNSAPDKSGLPSDRFSAERTGGSVSTLTIQRTQQEDSAVYLCASNIAPGSPLHFGNGTRLTVT.

This clonotype was seen a handful of times. V and J are TRBV18 and TRBJ2-5; TRBD2 matches at 14 bases. V was clipped by 3 bases and J by 1 base; unmatched bases: 1. The germline CDR1 and CDR2 sequences are KGHSH and LQKENI. This CDR3 contains 16 residues. The CDR3 sequence: CASSPGTSGGQETQYF. Here the CDR3 DNA reads TGTGCCAGCTCACCCGGGACTAGCGGGGGCCAAGAGACCCAGTACTTC.

To note about this clonotype: A junction end diverges from the germline sequence, so it may reflect a read error. This CDR3 reads CASSSPGLAGQQSSYNEQLF. The DNA for the CDR3 is TGTGCCAGCAGCTCTCCGGGACTAGCGGGGCAACAAAGCTCCTACAATGAGCAGTTGTTC. The gene calls are TRBV7-6 and TRBJ2-1; 13 bases fit TRBD2. The germline V gene encodes CDR1 SGHVS and CDR2 FNYEAQ. This CDR3 spans 20 amino acids.